This TCR beta chain appears in the sequencing data of a study of regulatory T cells in long-lasting Graves disease. Study-wide background: Over 5 years of antithyroid drugs plus positive TSH receptor antibodies defined persistent Graves' disease. Study observations and caveats: Favoring TRBV28, TRBJ1-2 and TRBJ2-5 was a feature seen in persistent disease.

Time point denoted: persistent/refractory GD, antithyroid drugs over 5 years with positive TRAb. PBMCs were the source of the RNA used for TCR sequencing. Graves' disease diagnosis used American Thyroid Association guidelines. Relying on iRepertoire HTBI primers and Arm-PCR of CDR3 regions, the team built TCR beta libraries. In the authors' workflow: The identification of approximately 62 TRBV and over eleven TRBJ segments was made across samples. TCRdb redid the calling of the multiplex PCR reads with MiXCR, one entry per CDR3 protein. Clone size and V and J calls follow TCRdb, not the original study. The sample records around 450,000 distinct CDR3 sequences, roughly 21% being singletons. The CDR3 has 15 residues. V dropped 2 bases and J dropped 4 bases, with 15 bases sitting between them. CDR1 is MNHEY and CDR2 is SVGEGT in the germline V gene. Remarks on this clonotype: Its antigen is currently unknown.

The gene calls are TRBV6-2 or TRBV6-3 and TRBJ2-7; TRBD1 might be the D (5 bases). The sample was peripheral blood mononuclear cells (PBMCs), taken when the disease was refractory, from a patient treated with antithyroid drugs. The sequence came from a female donor with Graves disease. CDR3 in amino acids: CASSYEAGKVYEQYF. The CDR3 DNA reads as TGTGCCAGCAGTTACGAGGCAGGGAAGGTATACGAGCAGTACTTC.